In this sample, the clone carrying this T cell receptor (beta chain) turned up a few times. What it binds is unknown. This sample was included in a study of identical twins. Via MiXCR, TCRdb re-called the 5' RACE reads, giving one row per CDR3 protein. Of nearly 900,000 distinct CDR3 sequences listed, 9% to 15% are singletons. General study findings and limits: Interpretation of the results relied on cross-sectional statistical analysis and not on following the same donors.

From germline, CDR1 is SGHRS and CDR2 YFSETQ. V lost 2 bases to trimming and J lost 7 bases; unmatched junction nucleotides: 5. The CDR3 has 15 residues. Donors were all healthy Caucasians. The same sample was also studied in work on yellow fever vaccine responses in identical twins. That source adds: Twins reportedly had a vaccine T cell response that seemed partly convergent, partly personalized.

The sequence came from a young woman in good health. Material: PBMCs. The chain employs TRBV5-1 and TRBJ1-6, with TRBD1 matching over 8 bases. Here the CDR3 DNA reads TGCGCCAGCAGCTTAACCAGGGGGCTGAATTCACCCCTCCACTTT. The encoded protein is CASSLTRGLNSPLHF.